A selection of T cell receptor beta chains follows, all from one sample in a study of technical replicates of blood from a few donors. The data were produced by immunoSEQ multiplex PCR, yet TCRdb's version contains in-frame clones alone and is incomplete. Of about 15,000 clones listed, just over 85% are singletons. The sequenced material came from PBMCs. All receptors come from a human donor in good health. Each CDR3 is given with its conserved first and last residue. Each record gives: V gene, J gene, clone size, D gene, CDR3 protein, CDR3 DNA. A D gene is named only where the DNA matches it firmly. Size tells how often a clone was seen (once, few, many) or the class of an expanded clone, and some rows leave it out.

TRBV2	TRBJ2-4	.	.	CASSESNIQYF	TGTGCCAGCAGTGAATCGAACATTCAGTACTTC
TRBV5-1	TRBJ2-2	.	TRBD1	CASSLRGQANTGELFF	TGCGCCAGCAGCCTACGGGGACAGGCGAACACCGGGGAGCTGTTTTTT
TRBV6-1	TRBJ2-2	.	TRBD2	CASSEGISGTTGELFF	TGTGCCAGCAGTGAAGGAATTAGCGGGACGACCGGGGAGCTGTTTTTT
TRBV2	TRBJ2-5	once	.	CARRVMGQETQYF	TGTGCAAGACGGGTGATGGGTCAAGAGACCCAGTACTTC
TRBV2	TRBJ1-1	.	TRBD1	CASGQENTEAFF	TGTGCCAGTGGACAGGAGAACACTGAAGCTTTCTTT
TRBV2	TRBJ2-1	.	TRBD2	CASSELGLAGGRYNEQFF	TGTGCCAGCAGTGAGCTAGGACTAGCGGGAGGCCGCTACAATGAGCAGTTCTTC
TRBV28	TRBJ2-7	.	.	CASSLSGNEQYF	TGTGCCAGCAGTTTATCGGGGAACGAGCAGTACTTC
TRBV29-1	TRBJ1-3	.	.	CSVPAGNTIYF	TGCAGCGTCCCCGCTGGAAACACCATATATTTT
TRBV27	TRBJ2-1	.	.	CASSLLGSYYNEQFF	TGTGCCAGCAGTTTACTCGGGTCTTACTACAATGAGCAGTTCTTC
TRBV19	TRBJ2-7	.	TRBD1	CASSFRQGNNEQYF	TGTGCCAGTAGTTTCCGACAGGGAAACAACGAGCAGTACTTC
TRBV6-5	TRBJ2-2	few	TRBD2	CASSYSLAGVTGELFF	TGTGCCAGCAGTTACTCACTAGCGGGAGTCACCGGGGAGCTGTTTTTT
TRBV20-1	TRBJ1-1	.	.	CSAGTPEAFF	TGCAGTGCTGGTACACCTGAAGCTTTCTTT
TRBV5-1	TRBJ2-5	.	.	CASSWGGTRQETQYF	TGCGCCAGCAGCTGGGGCGGGACCCGTCAAGAGACCCAGTACTTC
TRBV18	TRBJ1-1	.	.	CASSPPTFPNTEAFF	TGTGCCAGCTCACCACCGACTTTCCCGAACACTGAAGCTTTCTTT
TRBV18	TRBJ2-5	.	TRBD1	CASSLGTGETQYF	TGTGCCAGCTCATTGGGGACAGGAGAGACCCAGTACTTC
TRBV27	TRBJ2-1	few	TRBD2	CASAAGASGINEQFF	TGTGCCAGCGCAGCGGGGGCTAGCGGGATAAATGAGCAGTTCTTC
TRBV27	TRBJ2-3	.	TRBD2	CASSLRSGRAYDTQYF	TGTGCCAGCAGTTTACGAAGCGGGAGGGCCTACGATACGCAGTATTTT
TRBV25-1	TRBJ2-2	.	.	CASSPLTPSPQTGELFF	TGTGCCAGCAGCCCCTTAACTCCGTCCCCACAGACCGGGGAGCTGTTTTTT
TRBV2	TRBJ1-5	few	TRBD1	CASSGQGGNQPQHF	TGTGCCAGCAGTGGACAGGGCGGGAATCAGCCCCAGCATTTT
TRBV11-2	TRBJ1-4	.	.	CASSFLEDEKLFF	TGTGCCAGCAGCTTTTTGGAGGACGAAAAACTGTTTTTT
TRBV18	TRBJ1-5	.	.	CASSHRSQPQHF	TGTGCCAGCTCACACCGGAGTCAGCCCCAGCATTTT
TRBV6-6	TRBJ1-3	.	TRBD1	CASRRDSGNTIYF	TGTGCCAGCAGGAGGGACAGTGGAAACACCATATATTTT
TRBV2	TRBJ1-3	.	.	CASHTGFTGNTIYF	TGTGCCAGCCACACAGGTTTCACTGGAAACACCATATATTTT
TRBV10-3	TRBJ1-5	.	.	CAISEVSFSGSQPQHF	TGTGCCATCAGTGAGGTTTCCTTCTCCGGGTCCCAGCCCCAGCATTTT
TRBV25-1	TRBJ2-3	.	.	CASSADELPSTDTQYF	TGTGCCAGCAGTGCGGATGAACTACCCTCGACAGATACGCAGTATTTT
TRBV10-1	TRBJ2-1	.	TRBD1	CASSELGQGDEQFF	TGCGCCAGCAGTGAGTTAGGACAGGGTGATGAGCAGTTCTTC